This TCR beta chain appears in the sequencing data of a study of blood T cells in healthy people across ages. Primers used in a second PCR of roughly 6 to 11 cycles were a sample-barcoded 5' primer and a J-beta primer mix. A template-switch adaptor containing 12 random nucleotides labeled each cDNA molecule. MiXCR, run by TCRdb on the 5' RACE reads, gives a single entry per CDR3 protein. The table lists around 990,000 distinct CDR3 sequences, under 30% of them singletons. The table lists this clonotype with a few counts. Separately, the same data were catalogued under a study of T cells of mothers and their children. That work adds: Extracted RNA, in its entirety, went into cDNA synthesis at around 1.4 ug per 15 ul.

The specimen was blood. The clonotype comes from a girl aged 2 to 9 in good health.

Here the CDR3 reads CASSAALEKLFF. Here the CDR3 DNA reads TGTGCCAGCAGTGCAGCCCTTGAAAAACTGTTTTTT. The chain carries TRBV7-9 and TRBJ1-4; no clear D. Germline V lookup: CDR1 SEHNR, CDR2 FQNEAQ (reference sequence). The CDR3 runs 12 residues. V lost 6 bases and J lost 7, with 9 bases in between.